Listed below are T cell receptor beta chains from one sample, sequenced in a study of stem cell transplantation in POMP-related autoinflammatory disease. Only in-frame clones appear in the TCRdb table, and some are missing; sequencing was by immunoSEQ multiplex PCR. Here the sample spans more than 25,000 clones, 70% to 90% being singletons. This specimen consisted of CD4+ T cells from PBMCs, obtained before stem cell transplantation. These receptors originate from a human donor with POMP-related autoinflammation and immune dysregulation (PRAID). CDR3s include the opening cysteine and the closing phenylalanine or tryptophan. The order of the fields is clone size, D gene, J gene, V gene, CDR3 DNA, CDR3 protein. The D gene is left open where the match is weak. Part of the rows lack a size; the others show once, few, many or a class for expanded clones.

few,TRBD1,TRBJ2-7,TRBV7-6,TGTGCCAGCAGCTCACAGGGGGACGAGCAGTACTTC,CASSSQGDEQYF
NA,NA,TRBJ2-7,TRBV27,TGTGCCAGCAGCTGGAGGGGCAGGGAAAGTAACGAGCAGTACTTC,CASSWRGRESNEQYF
NA,NA,TRBJ2-7,TRBV18,TGTGCCAGCTCACCACTGGGTTTGGACGAGCAGTACTTC,CASSPLGLDEQYF
NA,NA,TRBJ2-1,TRBV12-5,TGTGCTAGTGGTCTAACACTTACGGATATAACGGGGGAGCAGTTCTTC,CASGLTLTDITGEQFF
NA,TRBD1,TRBJ2-2,TRBV9,TGTGCCAGCAGCGGAACAGGGGGGACCGGGGAGCTGTTTTTT,CASSGTGGTGELFF
few,NA,TRBJ1-2,TRBV2,TGTGCCAGCACCCCAACAGGGCACTATGGCTACACCTTC,CASTPTGHYGYTF
NA,NA,TRBJ2-7,TRBV19,TGTGCCAGGAACCTCAGGGGCCGCGGCGAGCAGTACTTC,CARNLRGRGEQYF
NA,NA,TRBJ1-2,TRBV28,TGTGCCAGCAGTTCTCCCCCTTCAGGGTACTATGGCTACACCTTC,CASSSPPSGYYGYTF
NA,NA,TRBJ2-3,TRBV11-2,TGTGCCAGCGGCCCCCGGGGCCCCACAGATACGCAGTATTTT,CASGPRGPTDTQYF
NA,NA,TRBJ1-6,TRBV7-9,TGTGCCAGCAGCTTAAGGACCGCAGGGGTTAATTCACCCCTCCACTTT,CASSLRTAGVNSPLHF
once,NA,TRBJ1-2,TRBV29-1,TGCAGCGTGTGGCCTAGACCAAGTTATGGCTACACCTTC,CSVWPRPSYGYTF
NA,NA,TRBJ1-2,TRBV6-5,TGTGCCAGCAGGAGTTACTATGGCTACACCTTC,CASRSYYGYTF
NA,NA,TRBJ1-4,TRBV7-9,TGTGCCAGCAGCTTAAGGGGGGGCGCAACTAATGAAAAACTGTTTTTT,CASSLRGGATNEKLFF
NA,TRBD1,TRBJ2-5,TRBV28,TGTGCCAGCAGTTTAATGATGACAGGGGGAGAGACCCAGTACTTC,CASSLMMTGGETQYF
NA,TRBD1,TRBJ1-2,TRBV6-5,TGTGCCATCAGTGAGTCGTACAGGGGAGGTGGCTACACCTTC,CAISESYRGGGYTF
NA,NA,TRBJ2-1,TRBV6-1,TGTGCCAGCAGTGAGTGGGGTGGGACCTACAATGAGCAGTTCTTC,CASSEWGGTYNEQFF
NA,NA,TRBJ2-7,TRBV2,TGTGCCAGCAGTGAAGAGACTAGTTCCGAGCAGTACTTC,CASSEETSSEQYF
NA,NA,TRBJ1-1,TRBV7-9,TGTGCCAGCAGCTTAATGGGGGGACGAACTGAAGCTTTCTTT,CASSLMGGRTEAFF
NA,TRBD1,TRBJ2-7,TRBV11-2,TGTGCCAGCAGCCCCCACAGGGGGAAGCAGTACTTC,CASSPHRGKQYF
NA,NA,TRBJ1-2,TRBV5-1,TGCGCCAGCAGCTTGGTCCTCAGGGCAGGCTACACCTTC,CASSLVLRAGYTF
NA,TRBD2,TRBJ2-1,TRBV7-7,TGTGCCAGCAGCTTACTGGCCCCAACTAGCGGGGGGCACAATGAGCAGTTCTTC,CASSLLAPTSGGHNEQFF
NA,TRBD1,TRBJ1-5,TRBV6-5,TGTGCCATCAGTGAGGGGGCCTTAAATCAGCCCCAGCATTTT,CAISEGALNQPQHF
NA,TRBD2,TRBJ2-3,TRBV29-1,TGCAGCGTTGAAGAAGCGGGGCCCACAGATACGCAGTATTTT,CSVEEAGPTDTQYF
once,TRBD2,TRBJ2-3,TRBV7-2,TGTGCCAGCAGCTCCCAACGGTACTTCGGACTAGCGGGCACAGATACGCAGTATTTT,CASSSQRYFGLAGTDTQYF
NA,NA,TRBJ2-5,TRBV9,TGTGCCAGCAGCCGGGGCAGGGAAGAGACCCAGTACTTC,CASSRGREETQYF
NA,NA,TRBJ2-7,TRBV5-1,TGCGCCAGCAGCCCCTCGGGGAGTGGGTACGAGCAGTACTTC,CASSPSGSGYEQYF
NA,NA,TRBJ1-1,TRBV27,TGTGCCAGCAGTTCAGGGCAAATGAACACTGAAGCTTTCTTT,CASSSGQMNTEAFF
NA,NA,TRBJ1-3,TRBV9,TGTGCCAGCAGCACCTCCGGGACGAGAGGAAACACCATATATTTT,CASSTSGTRGNTIYF
NA,TRBD1,TRBJ2-5,TRBV5-5,TGTGCCAGCAGCTTGGTGGGACAGGGTTTGGAGACCCAGTACTTC,CASSLVGQGLETQYF
once,NA,TRBJ2-5,TRBV19,TGTGCCAGTAGTATAGAGGCCAGATCGCAAGAGACCCAGTACTTC,CASSIEARSQETQYF
NA,NA,TRBJ2-5,TRBV10-1,TGCGCCAGCAGTGAAGCAGTCCAGGCGGCCCAGTACTTC,CASSEAVQAAQYF
NA,TRBD1,TRBJ1-2,TRBV28,TGTGCCAGCAAACTTCAATGGGGACAGGGGGGTGGCTACACCTTC,CASKLQWGQGGGYTF
NA,NA,TRBJ1-3,TRBV10-3,TGTGCCATGAGCTACACCTCTGGAAACACCATATATTTT,CAMSYTSGNTIYF
NA,NA,TRBJ2-5,TRBV7-2,TGTGCCAGCAGCTTACCAGGGGCCGGGACCCAGTACTTC,CASSLPGAGTQYF
NA,NA,TRBJ2-1,TRBV5-4,TGTGCCAGCAGCCCACTGTGGCGAGGCAGGGACAATGAGCAGTTCTTC,CASSPLWRGRDNEQFF
NA,NA,TRBJ1-2,TRBV7-2,TGTGCCAGCAGTTTTGGCCCCGGGGGGGGAGCTAACTATGGCTACACCTTC,CASSFGPGGGANYGYTF
once,NA,TRBJ2-1,TRBV27,TGTGCCAGCAGTTTTAGCGCGTTGGTCAATGAGCAGTTCTTC,CASSFSALVNEQFF
NA,NA,TRBJ2-7,TRBV11-2,TGTGCCAGCAGTCCGAGGGGGGCCCGAGGGTACGAGCAGTACTTC,CASSPRGARGYEQYF
NA,NA,TRBJ2-2,TRBV5-1,TGCGCCAGCAGCTTGTCGGGGGCCGGGGAGCTGTTTTTT,CASSLSGAGELFF
NA,NA,TRBJ1-3,TRBV6-5,TGTGCCAGCAGTTACTTTTCTGGGGGTGGAAACACCATATATTTT,CASSYFSGGGNTIYF
NA,NA,TRBJ2-5,TRBV6-5,TGTGCCAGCAGCTCTACTACAGGGGGGGAAGAGACCCAGTACTTC,CASSSTTGGEETQYF
NA,TRBD1,TRBJ2-1,TRBV18,TGTGCCAGCTCACCCGCCGGGACAGGGACAAATGAGCAGTTCTTC,CASSPAGTGTNEQFF
NA,TRBD2,TRBJ2-1,TRBV4-2,TGTGCCAGCAGCCTTATAGCGGGCAGATACAATGAGCAGTTCTTC,CASSLIAGRYNEQFF
NA,NA,TRBJ2-7,TRBV18,TGTGCCAGCTCGACAGGTAACTACGAGCAGTACTTC,CASSTGNYEQYF
NA,NA,TRBJ2-4,TRBV6-5,TGTGCCAGCAGTGCAGGGTTTGTCAAAAACATTCAGTACTTC,CASSAGFVKNIQYF
NA,TRBD1,TRBJ1-1,TRBV5-4,TGTGCCAGCAGCCGGGGACAGGGTAACACTGAAGCTTTCTTT,CASSRGQGNTEAFF